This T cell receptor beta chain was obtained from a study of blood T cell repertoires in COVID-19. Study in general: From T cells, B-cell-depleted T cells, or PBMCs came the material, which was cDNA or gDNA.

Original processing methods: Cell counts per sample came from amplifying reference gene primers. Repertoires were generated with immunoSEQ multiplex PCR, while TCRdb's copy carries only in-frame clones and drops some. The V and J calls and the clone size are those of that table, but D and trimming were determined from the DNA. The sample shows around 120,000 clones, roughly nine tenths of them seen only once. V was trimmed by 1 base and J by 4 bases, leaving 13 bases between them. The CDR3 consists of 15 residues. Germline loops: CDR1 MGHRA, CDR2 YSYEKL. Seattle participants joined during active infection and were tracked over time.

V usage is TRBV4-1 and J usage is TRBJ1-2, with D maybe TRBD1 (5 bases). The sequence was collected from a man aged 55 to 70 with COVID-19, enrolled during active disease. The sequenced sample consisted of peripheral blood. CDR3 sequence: CASSQVGWTLYGYTF. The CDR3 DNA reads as TGCGCCAGCAGCCAAGTTGGGTGGACACTCTATGGCTACACCTTC.